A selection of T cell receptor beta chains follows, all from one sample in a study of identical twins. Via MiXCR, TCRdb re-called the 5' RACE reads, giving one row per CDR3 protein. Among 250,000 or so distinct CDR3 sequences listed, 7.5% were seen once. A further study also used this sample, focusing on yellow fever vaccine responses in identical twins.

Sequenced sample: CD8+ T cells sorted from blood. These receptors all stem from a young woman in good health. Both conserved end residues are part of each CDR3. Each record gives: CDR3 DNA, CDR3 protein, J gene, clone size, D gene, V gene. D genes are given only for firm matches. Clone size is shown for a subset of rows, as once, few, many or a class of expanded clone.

CDR3nt: TGCGCCAGCAGCTGGGAGAGCTCCTACAATGAGCAGTTCTTC
CDR3aa: CASSWESSYNEQFF
j_gene: TRBJ2-1
abundance: many
d_gene: NA
v_gene: TRBV5-1

CDR3nt: TGTGCCACCAGCAGCAAGGACAGGGGTGCCGATTCACCCCTCCACTTT
CDR3aa: CATSSKDRGADSPLHF
j_gene: TRBJ1-6
abundance: NA
d_gene: TRBD1
v_gene: TRBV15

CDR3nt: TGCAGCGTTGAAATCCGGGGCCCCTCTCCTGGGGCCAACGTCCTGACTTTC
CDR3aa: CSVEIRGPSPGANVLTF
j_gene: TRBJ2-6
abundance: many
d_gene: NA
v_gene: TRBV29-1

CDR3nt: TGTGCCAGCAGTCCGACGACTAGCGAAAGCACAGATACGCAGTATTTT
CDR3aa: CASSPTTSESTDTQYF
j_gene: TRBJ2-3
abundance: NA
d_gene: TRBD2
v_gene: TRBV12-3/TRBV12-4

CDR3nt: TGTGCCACCAGTGAGGCCCGGGGCGGGGGGGCATTAATTGAGCAGTTCTTC
CDR3aa: CATSEARGGGALIEQFF
j_gene: TRBJ2-1
abundance: many
d_gene: TRBD2
v_gene: TRBV24-1

CDR3nt: TGTGCCAGCAGTGAGGTTCCGGAGTACGGGGAGCTGTTTTTT
CDR3aa: CASSEVPEYGELFF
j_gene: TRBJ2-2
abundance: NA
d_gene: NA
v_gene: TRBV2

CDR3nt: TGCGCCAGCAGCCAAGAGATTCCTTTAGTTGCTGGGGAGCTGTTTTTT
CDR3aa: CASSQEIPLVAGELFF
j_gene: TRBJ2-2
abundance: many
d_gene: NA
v_gene: TRBV4-1

CDR3nt: TGTGCCAGCAACAGCGGGGTCTCCTACAATGAGCAGTTCTTC
CDR3aa: CASNSGVSYNEQFF
j_gene: TRBJ2-1
abundance: many
d_gene: TRBD2
v_gene: TRBV12-3/TRBV12-4

CDR3nt: TGTGCCAGCAGATCCGGAGTGGCGGAGCAAGAGACCCAGTACTTC
CDR3aa: CASRSGVAEQETQYF
j_gene: TRBJ2-5
abundance: NA
d_gene: NA
v_gene: TRBV9

CDR3nt: TGTGCCAGCAGTGAATTCCCAGCGGGGCTTCGCACAGATACGCAGTATTTT
CDR3aa: CASSEFPAGLRTDTQYF
j_gene: TRBJ2-3
abundance: many
d_gene: TRBD2
v_gene: TRBV25-1

CDR3nt: TGTGCCAGCAGCTTAGGGGATAGACTAGCGGGCTACAATGAGCAGTTCTTC
CDR3aa: CASSLGDRLAGYNEQFF
j_gene: TRBJ2-1
abundance: few
d_gene: TRBD2
v_gene: TRBV11-3

CDR3nt: TGTGCCAGCAGTTTGACTAGACCAGACAATGAGCAGTTCTTC
CDR3aa: CASSLTRPDNEQFF
j_gene: TRBJ2-1
abundance: NA
d_gene: NA
v_gene: TRBV12-3/TRBV12-4

CDR3nt: TGCGCCAGCAGCCCCGAGGGGTCTAGCACAGATACGCAGTATTTT
CDR3aa: CASSPEGSSTDTQYF
j_gene: TRBJ2-3
abundance: many
d_gene: NA
v_gene: TRBV7-9

CDR3nt: TGTGCCAGCACCTCTGACGGGCCCTCTGGGGCCAACGTCCTGACTTTC
CDR3aa: CASTSDGPSGANVLTF
j_gene: TRBJ2-6
abundance: many
d_gene: NA
v_gene: TRBV28

CDR3nt: TGTGCCAGCAGTGGACAGGGGGAGGCCTACGAGCAGTACTTC
CDR3aa: CASSGQGEAYEQYF
j_gene: TRBJ2-7
abundance: NA
d_gene: TRBD1
v_gene: TRBV6-1

CDR3nt: TGTGCCAGCAGCTTAGCGGGGGGGCGGGGCAATGAGCAGTTCTTC
CDR3aa: CASSLAGGRGNEQFF
j_gene: TRBJ2-1
abundance: NA
d_gene: NA
v_gene: TRBV7-8

CDR3nt: TGTGCCAGCCCCACGTCAGGGGCCCAGTACTTC
CDR3aa: CASPTSGAQYF
j_gene: TRBJ2-5
abundance: many
d_gene: NA
v_gene: TRBV2

CDR3nt: TGTGCCAGCCGGACGGGGAGTGGGCCAGCCTACGATGAGACCCAGTACTTC
CDR3aa: CASRTGSGPAYDETQYF
j_gene: TRBJ2-5
abundance: few
d_gene: NA
v_gene: TRBV25-1

CDR3nt: TGTGCCAGCAGCCAAGTCGGTAGCGGGGGCTTCTCCTACAATGAGCAGTTCTTC
CDR3aa: CASSQVGSGGFSYNEQFF
j_gene: TRBJ2-1
abundance: few
d_gene: TRBD2
v_gene: TRBV4-2

CDR3nt: TGTGCCAGCAGCTTAGGTAGGGCGGTCTCCTACAATGAGCAGTTCTTC
CDR3aa: CASSLGRAVSYNEQFF
j_gene: TRBJ2-1
abundance: many
d_gene: NA
v_gene: TRBV7-8

CDR3nt: TGTGCCAGCAGCTTGGAGGTAGAGACCCAGTACTTC
CDR3aa: CASSLEVETQYF
j_gene: TRBJ2-5
abundance: few
d_gene: NA
v_gene: TRBV5-6

CDR3nt: TGTGCCAGCAGCAAAGAGGGGGGTAGTATCTACAATGAGCAGTTCTTC
CDR3aa: CASSKEGGSIYNEQFF
j_gene: TRBJ2-1
abundance: many
d_gene: NA
v_gene: TRBV21-1

CDR3nt: TGCGCCAGCAGCTTGGGATTGACCACTGAAGCTTTCTTT
CDR3aa: CASSLGLTTEAFF
j_gene: TRBJ1-1
abundance: many
d_gene: NA
v_gene: TRBV5-1

CDR3nt: TGTGCCAGCAGCTTTGGGGGGACCCCCTACAATGAGCAGTTCTTC
CDR3aa: CASSFGGTPYNEQFF
j_gene: TRBJ2-1
abundance: many
d_gene: NA
v_gene: TRBV5-6

CDR3nt: TGTGCCAGCAGTGAGGCGACTAATGAAAAACTGTTTTTT
CDR3aa: CASSEATNEKLFF
j_gene: TRBJ1-4
abundance: NA
d_gene: NA
v_gene: TRBV2

CDR3nt: TGTGCCAGCAGCTTAATACAGGGCTTACTTAACTCTGGGGCCAACGTCCTGACTTTC
CDR3aa: CASSLIQGLLNSGANVLTF
j_gene: TRBJ2-6
abundance: NA
d_gene: NA
v_gene: TRBV5-6

CDR3nt: TGTGCCAGCAGCAGGGGGCATAGCAATCAGCCCCAGCATTTT
CDR3aa: CASSRGHSNQPQHF
j_gene: TRBJ1-5
abundance: few
d_gene: TRBD1
v_gene: TRBV25-1

CDR3nt: TGTGCCAGCAGCTTAAGTTCGCTCGGGACAGGGTCCTACAATGAGCAGTTCTTC
CDR3aa: CASSLSSLGTGSYNEQFF
j_gene: TRBJ2-1
abundance: NA
d_gene: TRBD1
v_gene: TRBV11-2

CDR3nt: TGTGCCAGCAGCTTAACCATCGGCACAGATACGCAGTATTTT
CDR3aa: CASSLTIGTDTQYF
j_gene: TRBJ2-3
abundance: few
d_gene: NA
v_gene: TRBV7-9

CDR3nt: TGTGCCAGCAGCGGGGGGAGACTAGCGGGACCCTACAATGAGCAGTTCTTC
CDR3aa: CASSGGRLAGPYNEQFF
j_gene: TRBJ2-1
abundance: few
d_gene: TRBD2
v_gene: TRBV7-9

CDR3nt: TGTGCCAGCACCGGACGACCTGGTGAAAAACTGTTTTTT
CDR3aa: CASTGRPGEKLFF
j_gene: TRBJ1-4
abundance: NA
d_gene: NA
v_gene: TRBV7-8

CDR3nt: TGTGCCAGCAGCCAAGATCAGACTAGCGGGAGGCCAGATACGCAGTATTTT
CDR3aa: CASSQDQTSGRPDTQYF
j_gene: TRBJ2-3
abundance: many
d_gene: TRBD2
v_gene: TRBV3-1

CDR3nt: TGTGCCAGCAGCCAAGCGGACTCCTACGAGCAGTACTTC
CDR3aa: CASSQADSYEQYF
j_gene: TRBJ2-7
abundance: many
d_gene: NA
v_gene: TRBV3-1

CDR3nt: TGTGCCAGCAGAGAACTAGTGAATGAGCAGTTCTTC
CDR3aa: CASRELVNEQFF
j_gene: TRBJ2-1
abundance: many
d_gene: NA
v_gene: TRBV12-3/TRBV12-4

CDR3nt: TGCGCCAGCAGCTTGGAGCGGGCAGGCACAGATACGCAGTATTTT
CDR3aa: CASSLERAGTDTQYF
j_gene: TRBJ2-3
abundance: many
d_gene: NA
v_gene: TRBV5-1

CDR3nt: TGCAGCGGAGGACTAGCGGGTAATGAGCAGTTCTTC
CDR3aa: CSGGLAGNEQFF
j_gene: TRBJ2-1
abundance: many
d_gene: TRBD2
v_gene: TRBV29-1

CDR3nt: TGTGCCAGCAGCGTGGGTCGATTTATGAACACTGAAGCTTTCTTT
CDR3aa: CASSVGRFMNTEAFF
j_gene: TRBJ1-1
abundance: NA
d_gene: NA
v_gene: TRBV9

CDR3nt: TGTGCCAGCAGTTTCGGGACAGGGGTCAACGAGCAGTACTTC
CDR3aa: CASSFGTGVNEQYF
j_gene: TRBJ2-7
abundance: many
d_gene: TRBD1
v_gene: TRBV28

CDR3nt: TGTGCCAGCAGCTTAGGATACGGAGATCGTGGGAACACTGAAGCTTTCTTT
CDR3aa: CASSLGYGDRGNTEAFF
j_gene: TRBJ1-1
abundance: NA
d_gene: NA
v_gene: TRBV7-9

CDR3nt: TGCGCCAGCAGCTTGGGGACAGATAGCAATCAGCCCCAGCATTTT
CDR3aa: CASSLGTDSNQPQHF
j_gene: TRBJ1-5
abundance: many
d_gene: NA
v_gene: TRBV5-1

CDR3nt: TGTGCCAGCAGCCAAGCGGGAAGCCCGTACAATGAGCAGTTCTTC
CDR3aa: CASSQAGSPYNEQFF
j_gene: TRBJ2-1
abundance: many
d_gene: NA
v_gene: TRBV4-2

CDR3nt: TGTGCCAGCAGCTTAATCGGCAGCGCCCAAGAGACCCAGTACTTC
CDR3aa: CASSLIGSAQETQYF
j_gene: TRBJ2-5
abundance: few
d_gene: NA
v_gene: TRBV7-9